These T cell receptor beta chains were read from a single sample in a study of preoperative IRX-2 immunotherapy in early breast cancer. The protocol was immunoSEQ multiplex PCR, while the TCRdb copy is restricted to in-frame clones and leaves out a portion. Found here are 20,000 to 30,000 clones, around 90% of them singletons; the top ten hold approximately 26%. Sequenced material: tumor tissue, taken after IRX-2 immunotherapy. These receptors were obtained from a human donor with breast cancer. Each CDR3 is given with its conserved first and last residue. D genes are given only for firm matches.

d_call: NA; v_call: TRBV10-2; j_call: TRBJ2-5; cdr3_aa: CASSRGGPNQETQYF
d_call: TRBD1; v_call: TRBV5-1; j_call: TRBJ1-4; cdr3_aa: CASSLVGQGINEKLFF
d_call: TRBD2; v_call: TRBV19; j_call: TRBJ2-5; cdr3_aa: CASSLLAGGFGTQYF
d_call: TRBD1; v_call: TRBV19; j_call: TRBJ2-1; cdr3_aa: CASSNRVGTGADEQFF
d_call: TRBD2; v_call: TRBV15; j_call: NA; cdr3_aa: CATSRQSGGIYNEQFF
d_call: NA; v_call: TRBV7-3; j_call: TRBJ2-1; cdr3_aa: CASSLGTEQFF
d_call: TRBD1; v_call: TRBV11-2; j_call: TRBJ1-1; cdr3_aa: CASSSTGGGFGTEAFF
d_call: NA; v_call: TRBV19; j_call: TRBJ1-3; cdr3_aa: CASLGLDPGGNTIYF
d_call: NA; v_call: TRBV5-4; j_call: TRBJ1-5; cdr3_aa: CASSLDGGRSNQPQHF
d_call: NA; v_call: TRBV28; j_call: TRBJ1-2; cdr3_aa: CASSLAGYYGYTF
d_call: TRBD2; v_call: TRBV14; j_call: TRBJ2-3; cdr3_aa: CASSQSVPGLAGGPTDTQYF
d_call: NA; v_call: TRBV2; j_call: TRBJ1-1; cdr3_aa: CASREIMNTEAFF
d_call: NA; v_call: TRBV28; j_call: TRBJ2-6; cdr3_aa: CASSPLKASGANVLTF